The entry that follows covers one T cell receptor beta chain sequence. Its target is not known. These data are taken from a study of T-cell memory formation after mild COVID-19. Study as a whole: The two donors had largely donor-specific TCR clusters. Study conclusions and caveats: Unconfirmed was the SARS-CoV-2 specificity of second-wave clones that peaked on day 37. CD4+ contracting clones were mainly CM and EM; CD8+ ones, EMRA.

Between the trimmed V and J ends, which lost 2 bases and 5 bases, there was a span of 5 bases. Germline V gene data show CDR1 as KGHSH and CDR2 as LQKENI. This CDR3 contains 12 residues. Researchers used 5'RACE with constant-segment primers to make TCR alpha and TCR beta cDNA libraries that carry sample barcodes and UMIs. One entry per CDR3 protein results from TCRdb running MiXCR on the 5' RACE reads. There are about 190,000 distinct CDR3 sequences in the sample; approximately 20% occur only once, and about 2.4% lies in the top ten. The clonotype comes from an adult woman who had mild COVID-19 (a few samples of this study predate the infection). Cell type and time point are not known. The chain carries TRBV18 and TRBJ2-3; D is unclear. The sequenced sample was PBMCs or a T cell subset sorted from them (not recorded which). CDR3 amino acids: CASSPDRDTQYF. The CDR3 DNA sequence: TGTGCCAGCTCACCAGATCGAGATACGCAGTATTTT.